This T cell receptor beta chain appears in the sequencing data of a study of blood T cell repertoires in COVID-19. Study context: Sites in the United States, Italy and Spain provided acute and convalescent COVID-19 samples. Sources were T cells, B-cell-depleted T cells, or PBMCs; the material itself was cDNA or gDNA.

Per the study methods: Estimated nucleated cell counts came from reference gene primer amplification. Assay used: immunoSEQ multiplex PCR; TCRdb lists only in-frame clones, some missing. The DNA was the basis for D and trimming; V, J and clone size are from that table. The profile covers some 160,000 clones, with roughly 86% appearing a single time and about 2.5% taken by the ten largest. This clone was counted once. Followed longitudinally, the Seattle patients had been enrolled during active infection. The germline V gene has CDR1 SQVTM and CDR2 ANQGSEA. Unmatched junction bases numbered 8, after V lost 4 bases and J lost 6 bases. The CDR3 sequence is 13 residues long.

The J gene is TRBJ1-1, the V gene TRBV29-1; 7 nucleotides align to TRBD1. The sequencing input was peripheral blood. The TCR was taken from a woman of 80 years or more with COVID-19, enrolled during active disease. The CDR3 region is CSVGEGASAEAFF. The CDR3 DNA reads TGCAGCGTTGGAGAGGGGGCGAGCGCTGAAGCTTTCTTT.